This T cell receptor beta chain comes out of a study of shared clonotypes between healthy human individuals. Sequencing used immunoSEQ multiplex PCR; TCRdb keeps in-frame clones, though not all of them. Altogether about a million clones are present, more than 65% being singletons, with the ten largest covering over 1.3%. Sequencing input: memory CD4+ T cells sorted from blood. Described subset: CD45RA-negative fraction. This clonotype was sampled from a man aged 18 to 29 in good health.

The CDR3 bases are TGTGCCAGCAGCCCCGAAAGACTGGGAGCCTACGAGCAGTACTTC. Translation: CASSPERLGAYEQYF. The chain employs TRBV5-5 and TRBJ2-7; perhaps TRBD2 as D (5 bases). The length of the CDR3 is 15 residues. CDR1 is SGHKS and CDR2 is YYEKEE in the germline V gene (reference sequence). V lost 4 bases and J 2 bases, leaving 16 bases between the germline ends. Variable domain in full (rest from reference TRBV5-5 and TRBJ2-7): DAGVTQSPTHLIKTRGQQVTLRCSPISGHKSVSWYQQVLGQGPQFIFQYYEKEERGRGNFPDRFSARQFPNYSSELNVNALLLGDSALYLCASSPERLGAYEQYFGPGTRLTVT.